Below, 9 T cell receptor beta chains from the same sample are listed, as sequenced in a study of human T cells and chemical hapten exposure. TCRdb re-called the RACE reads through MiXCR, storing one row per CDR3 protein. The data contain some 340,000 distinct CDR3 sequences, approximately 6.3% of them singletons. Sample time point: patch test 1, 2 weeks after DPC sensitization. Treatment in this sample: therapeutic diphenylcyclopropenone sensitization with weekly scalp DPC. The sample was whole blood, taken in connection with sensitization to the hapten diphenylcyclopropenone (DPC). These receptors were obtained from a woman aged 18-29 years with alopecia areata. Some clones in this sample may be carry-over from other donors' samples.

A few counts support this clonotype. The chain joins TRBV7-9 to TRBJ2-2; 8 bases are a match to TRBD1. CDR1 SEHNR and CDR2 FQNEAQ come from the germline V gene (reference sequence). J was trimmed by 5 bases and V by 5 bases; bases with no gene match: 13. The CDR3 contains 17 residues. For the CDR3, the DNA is TGTGCCAGCAGCCCACGCTTAGGCCAGGGGGCGACCGGGGAGCTGTTTTTT. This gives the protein CASSPRLGQGATGELFF.

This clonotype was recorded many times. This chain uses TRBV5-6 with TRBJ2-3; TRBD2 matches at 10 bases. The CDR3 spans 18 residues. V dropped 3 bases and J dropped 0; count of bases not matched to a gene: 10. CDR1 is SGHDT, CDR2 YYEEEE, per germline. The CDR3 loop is CASSSVGLARPSTDTQYF. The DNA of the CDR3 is TGTGCCAGCAGCTCTGTGGGACTAGCGCGTCCCAGCACAGATACGCAGTATTTT.

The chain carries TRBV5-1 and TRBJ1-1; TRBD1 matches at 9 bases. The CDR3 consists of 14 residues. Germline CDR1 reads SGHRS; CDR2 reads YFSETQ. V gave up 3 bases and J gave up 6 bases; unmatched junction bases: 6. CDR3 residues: CASSSWTGDSEAFF. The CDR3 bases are TGCGCCAGCAGCTCTTGGACAGGGGATTCTGAAGCTTTCTTT.

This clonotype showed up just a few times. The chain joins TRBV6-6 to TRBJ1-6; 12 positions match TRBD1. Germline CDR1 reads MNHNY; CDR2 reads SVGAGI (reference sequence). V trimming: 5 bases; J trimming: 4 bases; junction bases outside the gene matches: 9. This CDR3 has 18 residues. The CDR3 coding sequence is TGTGCCAGCAGTACCGGGACAGGGGGCATGTTTTATAATTCACCCCTCCACTTT. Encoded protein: CASSTGTGGMFYNSPLHF.

The CDR3 DNA follows: TGTGCCAGCAGCTTCAACCTAGCGGGGGCAGATACGCAGTATTTT. Protein product: CASSFNLAGADTQYF. V and J are TRBV7-2 and TRBJ2-3, with 10 positions matching TRBD2. The CDR3 totals 15 residues. CDR1 and CDR2 (germline): SGHTA, FQGNSA. The V gene end was trimmed by 3 bases and the J gene end by 4 bases; junction bases not matched to a gene: 4.

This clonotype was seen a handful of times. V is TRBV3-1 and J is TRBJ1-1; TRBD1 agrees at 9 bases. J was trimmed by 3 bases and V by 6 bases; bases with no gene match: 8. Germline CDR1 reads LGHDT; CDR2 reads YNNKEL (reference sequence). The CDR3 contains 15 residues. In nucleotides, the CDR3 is TGTGCCAGCAGTCAGTGGGACAGGGAGGACACTGAAGCTTTCTTT. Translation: CASSQWDREDTEAFF.

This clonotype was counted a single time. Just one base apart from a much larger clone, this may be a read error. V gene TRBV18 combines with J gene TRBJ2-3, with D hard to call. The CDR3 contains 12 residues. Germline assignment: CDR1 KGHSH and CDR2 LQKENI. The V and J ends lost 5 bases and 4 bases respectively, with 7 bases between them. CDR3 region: CASSCVPDTQYF. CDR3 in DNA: TGTGCCAGCTCATGTGTGCCAGATACGCAGTATTTT.

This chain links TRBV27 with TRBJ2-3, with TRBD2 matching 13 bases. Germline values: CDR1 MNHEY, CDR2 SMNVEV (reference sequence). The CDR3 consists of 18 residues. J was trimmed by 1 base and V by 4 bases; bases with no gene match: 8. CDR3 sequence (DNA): TGTGCCAGCAGTTCGCCCGTCACTAGCGGGGGGGGCACAGATACGCAGTATTTT. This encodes CASSSPVTSGGGTDTQYF.

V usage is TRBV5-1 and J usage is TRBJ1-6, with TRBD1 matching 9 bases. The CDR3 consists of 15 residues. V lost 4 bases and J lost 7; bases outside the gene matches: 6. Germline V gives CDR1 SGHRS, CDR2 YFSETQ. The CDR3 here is CASSLTDRGNSPLHF. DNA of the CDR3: TGCGCCAGCAGCCTGACCGACAGGGGGAATTCACCCCTCCACTTT.